The 20 T cell receptor beta chains presented below share a single source sample, sequenced in a study of T-cell reconstitution after alpha-beta-depleted transplantation in children. Preparation of the TCRbeta library was carried out with unique molecular identifiers. Using its own MiXCR run on the PCR reads, TCRdb lists one record per CDR3 protein. The repertoire holds 170,000 or so distinct CDR3 sequences, with roughly 7.5% as singletons. The material sequenced was PBMCs from the stem cell graft donor, taken from the stem cell graft. These receptors were obtained from a human donor who donated a stem cell graft to a child with Wiskott-Aldrich syndrome.

The CDR3, as DNA: TGCGCCAGCAGCTTAGGGCCTGGACAGACGCTCGGGGAGCTGTTTTTT. Its translation is CASSLGPGQTLGELFF. The V call is TRBV5-1, the J call TRBJ2-2, with D perhaps TRBD1 (6 bases). The ends were cut back, 2 bases at V and 7 bases at J, with 18 bases in the middle. CDR3 size: 16 residues. Per the germline V gene, CDR1 is SGHRS and CDR2 is YFSETQ.

This clonotype was seen ten or more times. This rearrangement joins TRBV7-2 to TRBJ2-1, with unresolved D. Trimming took off 2 bases at V and 1 base at J, with 12 bases between the two ends. Germline CDR1 and CDR2: SGHTA and FQGNSA. The CDR3 loop spans 16 amino acids. In DNA, the CDR3 is TGTGCCAGCAGCTTAAGTCTCGCGATGTCCTACAATGAGCAGTTCTTC. Amino acid sequence: CASSLSLAMSYNEQFF.

This clonotype showed up many times. The chain employs TRBV7-2 and TRBJ2-2, with D uncertain. V dropped 5 bases and J dropped 3 bases, with 13 bases sitting between them. This CDR3 has 15 residues. From germline, CDR1 is SGHTA and CDR2 FQGNSA. CDR3 nucleotides: TGTGCCAGCAGCCCAGCCCCTAGAGACACCGGGGAGCTGTTTTTT. This encodes CASSPAPRDTGELFF.

The rearrangement joins TRBV18 to TRBJ1-2, with 7 bases fitting TRBD1. Trimming at V came to 3 bases and at J to 7 bases, leaving 8 bases not matched to a gene. Germline V CDR1 and CDR2: KGHSH, LQKENI. The CDR3 has 14 amino acids. The CDR3 protein is CASSPRSGGLGYTF. The CDR3 DNA reads TGTGCCAGCTCACCGAGATCAGGGGGTCTTGGCTACACCTTC. Looking up the rest from reference TRBV18 and TRBJ1-2 gives the full variable domain: NAGVMQNPRHLVRRRGQEARLRCSPMKGHSHVYWYRQLPEEGLKFMVYLQKENIIDESGMPKERFSAEFPKEGPSILRIQQVVRGDSAAYFCASSPRSGGLGYTFGSGTRLTVV.

V and J are TRBV2 and TRBJ1-2; no clear D. Between the trimmed V and J ends, which lost 2 bases and 8 bases, there was a span of 9 bases. The CDR3 spans 12 residues. Germline V gives CDR1 SNHLY, CDR2 FYNNEI. CDR3 loop: CASSEQAEGYTF. In DNA, the CDR3 is TGTGCCAGCAGTGAACAGGCGGAGGGCTACACCTTC. Full variable domain (rest looked up from reference TRBV2 and TRBJ1-2): EPEVTQTPSHQVTQMGQEVILRCVPISNHLYFYWYRQILGQKVEFLVSFYNNEISEKSEIFDDQFSVERPDGSNFTLKIRSTKLEDSAMYFCASSEQAEGYTFGSGTRLTVV.

This clonotype was seen a handful of times. The rearrangement joins TRBV5-1 to TRBJ1-1; D perhaps matches TRBD1 (6 bases). Between the trimmed V and J ends, which lost 3 bases and 1 base, there was a span of 16 bases. CDR3 size: 16 residues. Germline V gives CDR1 SGHRS, CDR2 YFSETQ. Here the CDR3 reads CASSWNGQQGNTEAFF. CDR3 coding DNA: TGCGCCAGCAGCTGGAATGGTCAACAGGGGAACACTGAAGCTTTCTTT. Based on the CDR3 plus reference TRBV5-1 and TRBJ1-1, the full variable domain is KAGVTQTPRYLIKTRGQQVTLSCSPISGHRSVSWYQQTPGQGLQFLFEYFSETQRNKGNFPGRFSGRQFSNSRSEMNVSTLELGDSALYLCASSWNGQQGNTEAFFGQGTRLTVV.

This clonotype was seen many times. The V and J genes are TRBV20-1 and TRBJ2-5, with 7 bases identical to TRBD1. J lost 5 bases, V lost 0 bases, and 6 bases had no gene match. Looked up from germline, CDR1 is DFQATT and CDR2 is SNEGSKA (reference sequence). The length of the CDR3 is 14 residues. In nucleotides, the CDR3 is TGCAGTGCTAGAGATGGGACAGTCCGGGAGACCCAGTACTTC. Its protein product is CSARDGTVRETQYF.

In its sample, this clonotype was seen many times. This chain joins TRBV5-1 and TRBJ1-6; weak D call: TRBD1 (6 bases). Germline assignment: CDR1 SGHRS and CDR2 YFSETQ. CDR3 length: 16 amino acids. Deletions cut 4 bases from V and 8 bases from J, with 19 bases between. DNA for the CDR3: TGCGCCAGCAGCCCTTCGACAGGAGGTGTCGATTCACCCCTCCACTTT. It encodes CASSPSTGGVDSPLHF.

This clonotype showed up many times. The chain recombines TRBV28 with TRBJ2-5; 7 nucleotides line up with TRBD2. V gave up 6 bases and J gave up 4 bases; unmatched junction bases: 11. CDR1 is MDHEN and CDR2 is SYDVKM in the germline V gene. This CDR3 has 15 residues. The CDR3 DNA follows: TGTGCCAGCAGCCCCTGGCGAGCGGGGTTAGAGACCCAGTACTTC. Its translation: CASSPWRAGLETQYF.

CDR3 sequence: CASSFTGYRQTQYF. Written as DNA, the CDR3 is TGTGCCAGCAGCTTTACAGGGTACCGGCAGACCCAGTACTTC. The rearrangement links TRBV11-2 to TRBJ2-5, with D tentatively TRBD1 (6 bases). V lost 3 bases and J 6 bases, leaving 14 bases between the germline ends. CDR1 and CDR2 from the germline V gene are SGHAT and FQNNGV. The CDR3 is 14 residues long.

This clonotype was seen ten or more times. The chain joins TRBV3-1 to TRBJ2-4; 7 nucleotides match TRBD2. CDR1 and CDR2 from the germline V gene are LGHDT and YNNKEL (reference sequence). With 4 bases clipped from V and 8 bases from J, the junction kept 8 bases outside the gene matches. This CDR3 is built from 14 residues. The CDR3: CASSPLWAGDIQYF. The CDR3 DNA reads as TGTGCCAGCAGCCCTCTCTGGGCGGGAGACATTCAGTACTTC.

This clonotype was counted between two and nine times. The J gene is TRBJ2-5, the V gene TRBV3-1, with D uncertain. The length of the CDR3 is 13 residues. Trimming removed 2 bases from V and 3 bases from J, with 7 bases in between. The germline gives CDR1 LGHDT, CDR2 YNNKEL (reference sequence). The CDR3 spells CASSQPHKETQYF. CDR3 DNA sequence: TGTGCCAGCAGCCAACCACACAAAGAGACCCAGTACTTC.

The sample holds a few counts of this clonotype. The chain combines TRBV2 with TRBJ2-1; the D gene is possibly TRBD2 (5 bases). This CDR3 is 15 amino acids long. V shed 3 bases and J shed 3 bases, with 12 bases lying between them. Per the germline V gene, CDR1 is SNHLY and CDR2 is FYNNEI. The CDR3 sequence: CASSDRGLGYNEQFF. The CDR3 nucleotides read TGTGCCAGCAGTGATAGAGGGTTGGGCTACAATGAGCAGTTCTTC.

This clonotype was detected many times. The rearrangement uses TRBV3-1 and TRBJ2-7; unclear D gene. This CDR3 spans 12 amino acids. Germline V gene lookup returns CDR1 LGHDT and CDR2 YNNKEL (reference sequence). V dropped 0 bases and J dropped 5 bases, with 5 bases sitting between them. CDR3 region: CASSQDGDEQYF. The DNA of the CDR3 is TGTGCCAGCAGCCAAGATGGGGACGAGCAGTACTTC.

This clonotype was seen many times. The rearrangement links TRBV5-1 to TRBJ1-1; D is ambiguous. CDR1 is SGHRS and CDR2 is YFSETQ in the germline V gene. Trimming left V 3 bases short and J 1 base short, with 10 bases between. The CDR3 totals 14 residues. The CDR3 nucleotides are TGCGCCAGCAGCTACGAGGCACCGAACACTGAAGCTTTCTTT. Translated, it gives CASSYEAPNTEAFF.

This chain links TRBV6-2 or TRBV6-3 with TRBJ2-2; 8 bases fit TRBD2. This CDR3 spans 14 amino acids. Trimming at V came to 6 bases and at J to 5 bases, leaving 5 bases not matched to a gene. Germline CDR1 is MNHEY and CDR2 is SVGEGT. In DNA form, the CDR3 reads TGTGCCAGCAGCCCGGGGGGGTATACCGGGGAGCTGTTTTTT. Its translation: CASSPGGYTGELFF.

The sample holds a few counts of this clonotype. The chain carries TRBV11-2 and TRBJ2-3; D is ambiguous. Germline CDR1 SGHAT, CDR2 FQNNGV. The V gene lost 1 base and the J gene lost 0 bases, with 8 bases spanning the gap. The CDR3 totals 15 residues. The CDR3 here is CASSLALGSTDTQYF. CDR3 nucleotide sequence: TGTGCCAGCAGCTTAGCCCTAGGGAGCACAGATACGCAGTATTTT.

This clonotype has a count of ten or more. This chain uses TRBV5-6 with TRBJ2-1; 7 positions agree with TRBD1. CDR1 SGHDT and CDR2 YYEEEE come from the germline V gene. There are 15 residues in the CDR3. With V trimmed by 5 bases and J by 9 bases, 14 bases remained unmatched. The CDR3 nucleotides are TGTGCCAGCAGACCACTGACAGGGTCAATCCGTGAGCAGTTCTTC. This codes for CASRPLTGSIREQFF.

This clonotype came up many times. Here the CDR3 reads CAIGQGADQPQHF. The CDR3 bases are TGTGCCATTGGACAGGGGGCAGATCAGCCCCAGCATTTT. J is TRBJ1-5 and V is TRBV7-9; TRBD1 matches at 11 bases. V shed 10 bases and J 5 bases; nucleotides not matched to a gene: 4. Germline-derived CDR1 and CDR2 are SEHNR and FQNEAQ (reference sequence). The CDR3 runs 13 residues.

This clonotype was detected ten times or more. This chain connects TRBV29-1 to TRBJ1-1, with D unresolved. This CDR3 has 11 residues. The germline V and J ends were trimmed by 4 bases and 4 bases, with 7 bases remaining between them. CDR1 is SQVTM and CDR2 is ANQGSEA in the germline V gene. The CDR3 nucleotides read TGCAGCGTTGCAGAGGGCACTGAAGCTTTCTTT. This codes for CSVAEGTEAFF. Supplemented by reference TRBV29-1 and TRBJ1-1, the full variable domain reads SAVISQKPSRDICQRGTSLTIQCQVDSQVTMMFWYRQQPGQSLTLIATANQGSEATYESGFVIDKFPISRPNLTFSTLTVSNMSPEDSSIYLCSVAEGTEAFFGQGTRLTVV.